This T cell receptor (beta chain) was identified during a study of human T cells and chemical hapten exposure. On the study more broadly: 2% DPC applied to a roughly 2 cm by roughly 2 cm arm area sensitized donors. Study-level findings and limits: More PT1 expanded TCRs went with higher patch test scores. Large CDR3 similarity clusters arose significantly more often from expanded TCRs than from controls.

This clonotype was detected ten times or more. Its cognate antigen is unknown. TCRdb reprocessed the RACE reads with MiXCR, giving one entry per CDR3 protein. The sample shows 82,000 or so distinct CDR3 sequences, 10% to 15% of them seen only once. Germline CDR1 DFQATT, CDR2 SNEGSKA (reference sequence). V was pared by 6 bases and J by 4 bases, with 12 bases of the junction left unmatched. The CDR3 has 15 residues. The time point is: patch test 3, about 24 weeks after DPC sensitization. Noted treatment: therapeutic diphenylcyclopropenone sensitization with weekly scalp DPC. The sequencing used whole blood, collected in connection with sensitization to the hapten diphenylcyclopropenone (DPC). This receptor was obtained from a woman in her 50s with alopecia areata. Some clones in this sample may be carry-over from other donors' samples. This rearrangement joins TRBV20-1 to TRBJ2-7, with TRBD2 matching over 10 bases. DNA of the CDR3: TGCAGTGCGAGAACGAGCGGGAGGGGGGGATACGAGCAGTACTTC. The encoded protein is CSARTSGRGGYEQYF.